This T cell receptor beta chain was observed in a study of blood T cell repertoires in COVID-19. About the study: Acute-phase and convalescent COVID-19 samples originated in the United States, Italy and Spain. In each case, the material was cDNA or gDNA derived from T cells, B-cell-depleted T cells, or PBMCs.

Germline values: CDR1 SGHRS, CDR2 YFSETQ. V was cut by 4 bases and J by 9 bases, with 17 bases left in between. This CDR3 has 14 amino acids. This clone was observed once. The data were produced by immunoSEQ multiplex PCR, yet TCRdb's version contains in-frame clones alone and is incomplete. The table lists roughly 200,000 clones, around 81% of them singletons. The TCR was taken from a man in his fifties with active or convalescent COVID-19. V is TRBV5-1 and J is TRBJ2-1; D might be TRBD1 (6 bases). Sequenced: peripheral blood. Here the CDR3 reads CASSPQGGAAEQFF. The CDR3 nucleotides are TGCGCCAGCAGCCCCCAAGGGGGAGCGGCTGAGCAGTTCTTC.